The 5 T cell receptor beta chains in this list originate from one sample, sequenced in a study of blood T cells in healthy people across ages. Alongside a J-beta primer mix, a sample-barcoded 5' primer served in a second PCR lasting 7 to 11 cycles. MiXCR, run by TCRdb on the 5' RACE reads, gives a single entry per CDR3 protein. The sample records 1.8 million or so distinct CDR3 sequences, approximately 40% being singletons. Sample: blood. These receptors were collected from a human donor in good health.

This clonotype was seen a handful of times. CDR3 sequence reads: CASNILYNYGYTF. Written as DNA, the CDR3 is TGTGCCAGCAACATCCTATACAACTATGGCTACACCTTC. The chain employs TRBV6-1 and TRBJ1-2, with no clear D. The V and J ends lost 7 bases and 2 bases respectively, with 11 bases between them. The germline V gene has CDR1 MNHNS and CDR2 SASEGT. The CDR3 sequence is 13 residues long.

The chain couples TRBV5-5 to TRBJ2-1; TRBD1 aligns across 7 bases. V shed 1 base and J 8 bases; nucleotides not matched to a gene: 6. The CDR3 runs to 14 residues. CDR1 SGHKS and CDR2 YYEKEE come from the germline V gene (reference sequence). The CDR3 loop reads CASSLRRDRDEQFF. CDR3 in DNA: TGTGCCAGCAGCTTGAGACGAGACAGGGATGAGCAGTTCTTC.

CDR3 region: CASRITGSGGYTF. DNA for the CDR3: TGTGCCAGTAGGATTACAGGGTCCGGTGGCTACACCTTC. V and J are TRBV19 and TRBJ1-2, with D possibly TRBD1 on 6 matching bases. The germline V gene has CDR1 LNHDA and CDR2 SQIVND (reference sequence). The ends were cut back, 6 bases at V and 7 bases at J, with 15 bases in the middle. This CDR3 spans 13 amino acids.

The rearrangement joins TRBV6-9 to TRBJ2-3, with D perhaps matching TRBD2 (6 bases). This CDR3 is 14 amino acids long. The V gene lost 4 bases and the J gene lost 2 bases, with 10 bases spanning the gap. Germline V gene data show CDR1 as MNHGY and CDR2 as SVAAGI. The CDR3 is CASSSGTHTDTQYF. CDR3 coding DNA: TGTGCCAGCAGTTCCGGGACTCACACAGATACGCAGTATTTT.

This clonotype was seen a handful of times. V is TRBV28 and J is TRBJ2-7; no clear D gene. Germline V lookup: CDR1 MDHEN, CDR2 SYDVKM. The V end was cut by 6 bases, the J end by 4 bases, with 13 bases between. CDR3 length equals 13 residues. CDR3 nucleotides: TGTGCCAGCAGCCCGTTGAGTCGTTACGAGCAGTACTTC. This encodes CASSPLSRYEQYF.